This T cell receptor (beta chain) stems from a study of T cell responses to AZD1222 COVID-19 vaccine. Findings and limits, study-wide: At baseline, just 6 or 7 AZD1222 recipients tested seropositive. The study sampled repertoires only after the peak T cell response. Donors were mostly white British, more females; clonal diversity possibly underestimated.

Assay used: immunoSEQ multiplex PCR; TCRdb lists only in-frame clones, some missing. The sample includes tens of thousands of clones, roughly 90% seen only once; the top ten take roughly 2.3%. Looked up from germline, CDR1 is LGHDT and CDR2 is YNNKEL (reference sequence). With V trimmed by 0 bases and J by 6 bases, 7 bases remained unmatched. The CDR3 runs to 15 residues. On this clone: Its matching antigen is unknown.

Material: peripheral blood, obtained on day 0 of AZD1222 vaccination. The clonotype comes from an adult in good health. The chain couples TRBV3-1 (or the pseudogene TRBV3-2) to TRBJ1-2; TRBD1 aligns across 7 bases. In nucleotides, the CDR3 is TGTGCCAGCAGCCAAGATCGGAGGGGGCGGAATGGCTACACCTTC. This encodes CASSQDRRGRNGYTF.